This TCR beta chain was identified during a study of blood T cell repertoires in COVID-19. Study information: From T cells, B-cell-depleted T cells, or PBMCs came the material, which was cDNA or gDNA.

Authors' processing steps: From reference gene primer amplification, estimates of nucleated cell counts were derived. Method: immunoSEQ multiplex PCR; TCRdb's copy keeps in-frame clones and lacks some. The D gene and trimming were derived from the DNA, and the V and J assignments and clone size from that table. The table includes about half a million clones, approximately 90% detected once. The sequence was collected from an older woman who had recovered from COVID-19. Sequenced material: PBMCs or T cells enriched from blood (not recorded which).

This CDR3 reads CASSEQREKLFF. CDR3 nucleotides: TGTGCCAGCAGTGAGCAGAGGGAAAAACTGTTTTTT. J is TRBJ1-4 and V is TRBV2, with D uncertain. V was pared by 3 bases and J by 8 bases, with 7 bases between. CDR1 SNHLY and CDR2 FYNNEI come from the germline V gene. The CDR3 contains 12 residues. Filled out from reference TRBV2 and TRBJ1-4, the complete variable domain reads EPEVTQTPSHQVTQMGQEVILRCVPISNHLYFYWYRQILGQKVEFLVSFYNNEISEKSEIFDDQFSVERPDGSNFTLKIRSTKLEDSAMYFCASSEQREKLFFGSGTQLSVL.